One sample yielded the 10 T cell receptor beta chains listed below, sequenced in a study of blood T cell repertoires in COVID-19. Generated by immunoSEQ multiplex PCR, the TCRdb table keeps only in-frame clones and is missing some. The sample consists of about 360,000 clones, around 88% of them appearing once. The sequencing sample was made of peripheral blood. Receptors originate from a woman aged 55-69 years with COVID-19, enrolled during active disease.

This chain joins TRBV4-1 and TRBJ1-2; D ambiguous. V was clipped by 2 bases and J by 8 bases, with 9 bases between them. Germline loops: CDR1 MGHRA, CDR2 YSYEKL. The CDR3 spans 12 residues. The chain's CDR3 is CASSQPSSGYTF. CDR3 DNA sequence: TGCGCCAGCAGCCAACCGAGTTCGGGCTACACCTTC.

This chain links TRBV6-1 with TRBJ1-1; TRBD1 might be the D (6 bases). The V end was cut by 2 bases, the J end by 1 base, with 14 bases between. In germline, CDR1 is MNHNS, CDR2 SASEGT. This CDR3 comprises 16 residues. Written as DNA, the CDR3 is TGTGCCAGCAGTGAACAGCCACTCAGGGGGAACACTGAAGCTTTCTTT. Protein sequence: CASSEQPLRGNTEAFF.

The gene calls are TRBV11-1 and TRBJ2-3; 7 nucleotides match TRBD1. Trimming at V came to 4 bases and at J to 3 bases, leaving 10 bases not matched to a gene. Germline V CDR1 and CDR2: SGHAT, FQDESV (reference sequence). The CDR3 length is 16 residues. The CDR3 spells CASSSDTRDRTDTQYF. For the CDR3, the DNA is TGTGCCAGCAGCTCCGATACCAGGGACAGAACAGATACGCAGTATTTT.

The chain has TRBV7-9 and TRBJ2-7, with 7 nucleotides matching TRBD1. Germline V CDR1 and CDR2: SEHNR, FQNEAQ (reference sequence). Trimming cost V 1 base and J 4 bases; bases outside gene matches: 4. The CDR3 has 14 amino acids. The CDR3 DNA follows: TGTGCCAGCAGCTTAGGGGACAGCCTTTACGAGCAGTACTTC. Its protein product is CASSLGDSLYEQYF.

This clone has only a few counts. The V call is TRBV7-6, the J call TRBJ1-2; 7 nucleotides match TRBD1. J gave up 5 bases and V 5 bases, and 8 bases lay outside the gene matches. Per germline, CDR1 SGHVS and CDR2 FNYEAQ. This CDR3 is built from 14 residues. CDR3 DNA sequence: TGTGCCAGCAGCCCGGCAGGGGGTGGTTATGGCTACACCTTC. Translating gives CASSPAGGGYGYTF.

The rearrangement links TRBV5-1 to TRBJ1-1, with 9 bases that match TRBD1. Per germline, CDR1 SGHRS and CDR2 YFSETQ. The J segment lost 5 bases and the V segment lost 4 bases, leaving 3 bases of the junction unmatched. There are 13 residues in the CDR3. The CDR3 protein is CASSTQGATEAFF. The CDR3 DNA reads as TGCGCCAGCAGCACACAGGGGGCGACTGAAGCTTTCTTT.

The chain has TRBV30 and TRBJ2-2, with 7 bases lining up with TRBD1. After removal of 3 bases from V and 6 bases from J, the junction contained 13 bases not matched to a gene. This CDR3 has 16 amino acids. Germline lookup yields CDR1 GTSNPN and CDR2 SVGIG (reference sequence). The CDR3 reads CAWSPFSTGFAGELFF. CDR3 DNA sequence: TGTGCCTGGAGCCCTTTTTCGACAGGGTTCGCCGGGGAGCTGTTTTTT.

The chain uses TRBV20-1 and TRBJ2-5; 8 bases are a match to TRBD2. CDR3 length: 13 amino acids. Germline CDR1 is DFQATT and CDR2 is SNEGSKA (reference sequence). Trimming removed 3 bases from V and 6 bases from J; junction bases left unmatched: 6. The CDR3 DNA sequence: TGCAGTGCTAGTGAGTTAGCGGGGAAGACCCAGTACTTC. Residues: CSASELAGKTQYF.

The J gene is TRBJ1-4, the V gene TRBV7-2; a weak D match, TRBD1 (6 bases). The V gene lost 6 bases and the J gene lost 10 bases, with 18 bases spanning the gap. Per germline, CDR1 SGHTA and CDR2 FQGNSA. The CDR3 length is 14 residues. The CDR3 loop is CASSSSGGHGKLFF. The CDR3 bases are TGTGCCAGCAGTTCCAGTGGGGGACACGGAAAACTGTTTTTT.

Only one count was recorded for this clone. The chain combines TRBV28 with TRBJ1-2, with 9 bases that match TRBD1. CDR1 and CDR2 from the germline V gene are MDHEN and SYDVKM. The CDR3 is 13 residues long. V dropped 4 bases and J dropped 8; count of bases not matched to a gene: 5. The CDR3 coding sequence is TGTGCCAGCAGTTACACACAGGGGGCGGGCTACACCTTC. It encodes CASSYTQGAGYTF.